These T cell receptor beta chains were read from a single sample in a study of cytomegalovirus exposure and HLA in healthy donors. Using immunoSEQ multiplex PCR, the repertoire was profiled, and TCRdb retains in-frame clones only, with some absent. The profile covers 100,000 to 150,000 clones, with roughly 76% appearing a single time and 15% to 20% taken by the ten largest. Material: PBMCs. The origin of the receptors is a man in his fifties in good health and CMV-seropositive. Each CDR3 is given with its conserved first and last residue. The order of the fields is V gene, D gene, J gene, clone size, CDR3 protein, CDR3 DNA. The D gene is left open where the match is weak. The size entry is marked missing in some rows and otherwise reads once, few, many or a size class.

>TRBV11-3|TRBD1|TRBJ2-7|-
CASTLGVRTGEQYF
TGTGCCAGCACCCTAGGGGTCAGGACAGGCGAGCAGTACTTC
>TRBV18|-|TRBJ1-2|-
CASSPDSYGYTF
TGTGCCAGCTCACCTGACAGCTATGGCTACACCTTC
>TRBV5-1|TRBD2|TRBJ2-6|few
CASSPGTTMGANVLTF
TGCGCCAGCAGCCCCGGGACTACGATGGGGGCCAACGTCCTGACTTTC
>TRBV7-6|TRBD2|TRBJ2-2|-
CASSWGGRNTGELFF
TGTGCCAGCAGCTGGGGGGGTCGCAACACCGGGGAGCTGTTTTTT
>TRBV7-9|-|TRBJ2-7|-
CASSSGDSAYEQYF
TGTGCCAGCAGCTCAGGGGATTCGGCCTACGAGCAGTACTTC
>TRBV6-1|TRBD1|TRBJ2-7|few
CASSEGFRDRGRGQYF
TGTGCCAGCAGTGAAGGTTTTCGGGACAGGGGCCGCGGACAGTACTTC
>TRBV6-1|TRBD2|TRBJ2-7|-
CASSEESSGGYEQYF
TGTGCCAGCAGTGAGGAGAGCTCGGGAGGCTACGAGCAGTACTTC
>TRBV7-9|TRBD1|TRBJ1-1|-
CASSGTANTEAFF
TGTGCCAGCAGCGGGACAGCGAACACTGAAGCTTTCTTT
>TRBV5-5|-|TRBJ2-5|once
CASSYPSARETQYF
TGTGCCAGCAGCTATCCTAGCGCCCGGGAGACCCAGTACTTC
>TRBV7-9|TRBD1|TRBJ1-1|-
CASSPSGQGKSNTEAFF
TGTGCCAGCAGCCCCTCTGGACAGGGTAAATCGAACACTGAAGCTTTCTTT
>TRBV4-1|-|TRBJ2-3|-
CASSGRPWESTDTQYF
TGCGCCAGCAGCGGAAGGCCGTGGGAGAGCACAGATACGCAGTATTTT
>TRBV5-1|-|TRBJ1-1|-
CASSLRGANTEAFF
TGCGCCAGCAGCTTGCGGGGGGCGAACACTGAAGCTTTCTTT
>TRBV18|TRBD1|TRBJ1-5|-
CASSPPGQANNQPQHF
TGTGCCAGCTCACCACCCGGACAGGCTAATAATCAGCCCCAGCATTTT
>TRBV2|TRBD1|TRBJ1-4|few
CASCPLGGEKLFF
TGTGCCAGCTGTCCGCTAGGGGGCGAAAAACTGTTTTTT
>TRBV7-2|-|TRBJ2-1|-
CASSPYAGNNEQFF
TGTGCCAGCAGCCCCTACGCGGGGAACAATGAGCAGTTCTTC
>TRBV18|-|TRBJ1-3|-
CASSKNGGASGNTIYF
TGTGCCAGCTCGAAAAATGGGGGGGCCTCTGGAAACACCATATATTTT
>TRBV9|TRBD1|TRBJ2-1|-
CASSVADHRGTYNEQFF
TGTGCCAGCAGCGTAGCTGACCACAGGGGGACCTACAATGAGCAGTTCTTC
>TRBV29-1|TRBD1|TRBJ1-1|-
CSVEDPRQGLNTEAFF
TGCAGCGTTGAAGATCCCCGACAGGGGCTGAACACTGAAGCTTTCTTT
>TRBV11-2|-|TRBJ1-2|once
CASSRSRGYTF
TGTGCCAGCAGCCGGTCTAGAGGCTACACCTTC
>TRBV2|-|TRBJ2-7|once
CASSQMYEQYF
TGTGCCAGCAGCCAAATGTACGAGCAGTACTTC
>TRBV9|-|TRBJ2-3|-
CASSGGAFSTDTQYF
TGTGCCAGCAGCGGGGGAGCATTTAGCACAGATACGCAGTATTTT
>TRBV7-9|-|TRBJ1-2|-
CASSFSGDRAYGYTF
TGTGCCAGCAGCTTTTCCGGCGACAGAGCCTATGGCTACACCTTC
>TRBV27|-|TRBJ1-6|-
CASSLKRAEWDNSPLHF
TGTGCCAGCAGTTTAAAACGCGCGGAATGGGATAATTCACCCCTCCACTTT